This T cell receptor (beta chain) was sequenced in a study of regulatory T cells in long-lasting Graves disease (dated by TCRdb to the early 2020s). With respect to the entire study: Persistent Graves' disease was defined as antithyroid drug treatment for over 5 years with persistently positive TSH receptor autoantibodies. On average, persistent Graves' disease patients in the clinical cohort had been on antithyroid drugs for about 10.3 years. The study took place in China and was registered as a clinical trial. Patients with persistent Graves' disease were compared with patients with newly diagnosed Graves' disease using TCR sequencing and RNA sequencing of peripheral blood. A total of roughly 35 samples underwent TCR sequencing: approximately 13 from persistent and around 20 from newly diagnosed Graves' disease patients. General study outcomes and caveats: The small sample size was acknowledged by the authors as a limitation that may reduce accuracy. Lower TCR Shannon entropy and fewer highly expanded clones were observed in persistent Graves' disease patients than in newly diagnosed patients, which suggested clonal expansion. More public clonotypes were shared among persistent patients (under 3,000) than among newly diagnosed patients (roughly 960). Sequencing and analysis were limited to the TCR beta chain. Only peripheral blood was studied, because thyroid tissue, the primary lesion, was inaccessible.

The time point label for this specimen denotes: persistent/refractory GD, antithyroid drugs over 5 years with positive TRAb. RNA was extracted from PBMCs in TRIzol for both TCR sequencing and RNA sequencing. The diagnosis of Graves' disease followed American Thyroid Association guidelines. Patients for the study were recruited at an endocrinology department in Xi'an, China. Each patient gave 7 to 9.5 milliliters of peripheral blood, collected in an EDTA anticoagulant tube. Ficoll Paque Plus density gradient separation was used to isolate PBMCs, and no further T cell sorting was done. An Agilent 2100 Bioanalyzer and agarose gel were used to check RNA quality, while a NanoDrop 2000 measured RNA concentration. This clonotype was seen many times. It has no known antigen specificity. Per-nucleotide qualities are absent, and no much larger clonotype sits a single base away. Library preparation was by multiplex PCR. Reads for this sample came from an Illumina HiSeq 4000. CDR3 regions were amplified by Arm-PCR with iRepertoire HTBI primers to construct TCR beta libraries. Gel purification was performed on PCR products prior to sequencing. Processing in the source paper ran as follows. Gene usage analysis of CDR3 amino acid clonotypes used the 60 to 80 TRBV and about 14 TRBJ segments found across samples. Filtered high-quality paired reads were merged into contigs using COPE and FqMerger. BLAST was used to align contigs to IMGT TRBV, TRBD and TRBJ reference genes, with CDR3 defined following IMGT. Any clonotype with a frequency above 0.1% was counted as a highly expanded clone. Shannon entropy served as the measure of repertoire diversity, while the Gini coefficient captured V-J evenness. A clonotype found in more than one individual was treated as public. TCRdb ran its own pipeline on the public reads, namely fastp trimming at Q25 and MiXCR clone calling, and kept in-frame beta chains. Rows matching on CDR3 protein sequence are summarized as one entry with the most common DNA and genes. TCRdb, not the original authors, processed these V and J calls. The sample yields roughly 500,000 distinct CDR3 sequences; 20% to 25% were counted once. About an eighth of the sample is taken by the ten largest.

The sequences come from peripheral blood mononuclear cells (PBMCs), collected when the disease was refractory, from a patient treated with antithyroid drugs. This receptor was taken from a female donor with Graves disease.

The CDR3 region has the sequence CASSLFGANQPQHF. The DNA sequence follows: TGTGCCAGCAGTTTGTTCGGGGCTAATCAGCCCCAGCATTTT. The receptor chain draws on TRBV28 and TRBJ1-5, with TRBD1 as a weak D call on 5 bases. Trimming at the junction amounts to 3 bases on V and 4 bases on J, and the germline ends lie 10 bases apart. Sequences MDHEN (CDR1) and SYDVKM (CDR2) are obtained from the germline V gene. The CDR3 starts with the cysteine, ends with the phenylalanine, and has 14 residues. Only the CDR3 part of the read is kept: 42 bases, read in frame from the first base.